Below are 23 T cell receptor beta chains sequenced from a single sample in a study of cytomegalovirus exposure and HLA in healthy donors. Primers for the PCR totalled 60 Vbeta and 13 Jbeta. Sequencing used immunoSEQ multiplex PCR; TCRdb keeps in-frame clones, though not all of them. The data contain about 130,000 clones, about 74% of them singletons. What was sequenced was PBMCs. These receptors were taken from a man in his forties or fifties in good health and CMV-seronegative.

This sequence joins TRBV25-1 and TRBJ2-7; D gene ambiguous. With 4 bases removed from V and 3 bases from J, the gap between germline ends came to 10 bases. The CDR3 consists of 13 residues. Germline values: CDR1 MGHDK, CDR2 SYGVNS. The CDR3 sequence: CASSGYPNYEQYF. CDR3 nucleotide sequence: TGTGCCAGCAGTGGCTATCCCAACTACGAGCAGTACTTC.

The V call is TRBV6-5, the J call TRBJ1-1, with D hard to call. V was pared by 0 bases and J by 1 base, with 9 bases between. The germline CDR1 and CDR2 sequences are MNHEY and SVGAGI. CDR3 length: 15 residues. Here the CDR3 reads CASSYSPSANTEAFF. The CDR3 DNA follows: TGTGCCAGCAGTTACTCACCCAGTGCGAACACTGAAGCTTTCTTT.

The rearrangement links TRBV5-1 to TRBJ2-1; maybe TRBD1 (6 bases). Germline V gene data show CDR1 as SGHRS and CDR2 as YFSETQ. V lost 1 base and J 4 bases, leaving 12 bases between the germline ends. The CDR3 contains 15 residues. CDR3: CASSLQAGQYNEQFF. CDR3 coding DNA: TGCGCCAGCAGCTTGCAGGCAGGACAGTACAATGAGCAGTTCTTC. The full variable domain, with the rest looked up from reference TRBV5-1 and TRBJ2-1, is KAGVTQTPRYLIKTRGQQVTLSCSPISGHRSVSWYQQTPGQGLQFLFEYFSETQRNKGNFPGRFSGRQFSNSRSEMNVSTLELGDSALYLCASSLQAGQYNEQFFGPGTRLTVL.

The chain carries TRBV6-5 and TRBJ2-2; 8 nucleotides align to TRBD2. The germline gives CDR1 MNHEY, CDR2 SVGAGI. The CDR3 is 15 residues long. The junction had 6 bases not matched to a gene; V was cut back by 2 bases and J by 7 bases. CDR3 nucleotides: TGTGCCAGCAGTTACACGGGGGGGCGTCACGGGGAGCTGTTTTTT. Amino acids: CASSYTGGRHGELFF.

The rearrangement joins TRBV10-3 to TRBJ2-1, with D maybe TRBD2 (6 bases). CDR1 ENHRY and CDR2 SYGVKD come from the germline V gene. The CDR3 is made up of 13 amino acids. The ends were cut back, 2 bases at V and 10 bases at J, with 12 bases in the middle. In nucleotides, the CDR3 is TGTGCCATCAGTGAGCCTACCGGGAGAGAGCAGTTCTTC. Its protein is CAISEPTGREQFF.

On this clone itself: Other DNA variants within this sample encode the same CDR3. The chain recombines TRBV28 with TRBJ1-5, with D unclear. V lost 2 bases and J 0 bases, leaving 8 bases between the germline ends. Germline assignment: CDR1 MDHEN and CDR2 SYDVKM. The CDR3 extends over 15 amino acids. Here the CDR3 DNA reads TGTGCCAGCAGTTTAGGCGGGCTTAGCAATCAGCCCCAGCATTTT. This sequence encodes CASSLGGLSNQPQHF.

This clone was seen only a few times. The chain has TRBV2 and TRBJ1-5; 7 positions agree with TRBD1. Germline V gene data show CDR1 as SNHLY and CDR2 as FYNNEI. This CDR3 spans 14 amino acids. The V gene end was trimmed by 8 bases and the J gene end by 5 bases; junction bases not matched to a gene: 9. CDR3 nucleotide sequence: TGTGCCAGCTCGTGGACAGGCGACTATCAGCCCCAGCATTTT. Protein: CASSWTGDYQPQHF.

The J gene is TRBJ1-5, the V gene TRBV19; D may be TRBD1 (6 bases). From germline, CDR1 is LNHDA and CDR2 SQIVND (reference sequence). V lost 6 bases and J 0 bases, leaving 12 bases between the germline ends. The CDR3 loop spans 15 amino acids. CDR3 residues: CASRRQAYSNQPQHF. DNA for the CDR3: TGTGCCAGTAGACGACAGGCGTATAGCAATCAGCCCCAGCATTTT.

This clone has a handful of counts. The chain couples TRBV2 to TRBJ2-3; 9 bases align to TRBD1. CDR3 length equals 15 residues. V dropped 6 bases and J dropped 4; count of bases not matched to a gene: 8. Germline V gene data show CDR1 as SNHLY and CDR2 as FYNNEI. CDR3 nucleotides: TGTGCCAGCAGGGGAACAGGGGGCATGGCAGATACGCAGTATTTT. As protein: CASRGTGGMADTQYF. The whole variable domain, remainder taken from reference TRBV2 and TRBJ2-3, is EPEVTQTPSHQVTQMGQEVILRCVPISNHLYFYWYRQILGQKVEFLVSFYNNEISEKSEIFDDQFSVERPDGSNFTLKIRSTKLEDSAMYFCASRGTGGMADTQYFGPGTRLTVL.

The chain employs TRBV4-3 and TRBJ2-3, with D uncertain. Germline V gene lookup returns CDR1 LGHNA and CDR2 YSLEER. Deletions cut 2 bases from V and 2 bases from J, with 17 bases between. The CDR3 loop spans 17 amino acids. Here the CDR3 DNA reads TGCGCCAGCAGCCAAAATTCGGCCGCGGAATACACAGATACGCAGTATTTT. Translation gives CASSQNSAAEYTDTQYF.

The rearrangement uses TRBV28 and TRBJ1-1, with D uncertain. This CDR3 region has 13 residues. V gave up 8 bases and J gave up 7 bases, with 17 bases separating them. CDR1 is MDHEN and CDR2 is SYDVKM in the germline V gene. The CDR3 loop is CASFVGGRNEAFF. The CDR3, as DNA: TGTGCCAGCTTCGTGGGAGGGCGGAATGAAGCTTTCTTT.

The rearrangement uses TRBV7-7 and TRBJ2-2, with 9 bases identical to TRBD1. The CDR3 is made up of 15 amino acids. V trimming: 4 bases; J trimming: 4 bases; junction bases outside the gene matches: 4. Germline assignment: CDR1 SSHAT and CDR2 FNYEAQ (reference sequence). CDR3 protein: CASSSATGGTGELFF. CDR3 in DNA: TGTGCCAGCAGCTCCGCGACAGGGGGCACCGGGGAGCTGTTTTTT.

The chain couples TRBV2 to TRBJ1-2, with TRBD1 as a possible D gene (5 bases). The CDR3 is 13 amino acids. Trimming took off 6 bases at V and 4 bases at J, with 12 bases between the two ends. Germline V gene lookup returns CDR1 SNHLY and CDR2 FYNNEI. CDR3 loop: CASRPGPRYGYTF. The CDR3 DNA is TGTGCCAGCAGGCCAGGGCCACGCTATGGCTACACCTTC.

The V and J genes are TRBV19 and TRBJ1-5; 8 bases are shared with TRBD1. J lost 5 bases, V lost 2 bases, and 2 bases had no gene match. Germline-derived CDR1 and CDR2 are LNHDA and SQIVND (reference sequence). The length of the CDR3 is 14 residues. The CDR3 sequence is CASSIQGAYQPQHF. The CDR3 DNA reads TGTGCCAGTAGTATACAGGGGGCATATCAGCCCCAGCATTTT.

This clone was found a few times. The V gene is TRBV13, the J gene TRBJ1-3; the D gene is possibly TRBD1 (5 bases). CDR3 length: 16 residues. V lost 5 bases to trimming and J lost 2 bases, with 16 bases between them. The V gene's germline CDR1 is PRHDT and CDR2 FYEKMQ (reference sequence). CDR3 region: CASSQPWGETGNTIYF. The CDR3 DNA sequence: TGTGCCAGCAGCCAGCCATGGGGGGAAACTGGAAACACCATATATTTT. Drawing the rest from reference TRBV13 and TRBJ1-3, the complete variable domain is AAGVIQSPRHLIKEKRETATLKCYPIPRHDTVYWYQQGPGQDPQFLISFYEKMQSDKGSIPDRFSAQQFSDYHSELNMSSLELGDSALYFCASSQPWGETGNTIYFGEGSWLTVV.

The chain has TRBV6-6 and TRBJ2-1; maybe TRBD2 (6 bases). V was cut by 5 bases and J by 6 bases, with 8 bases left in between. Per germline, CDR1 MNHNY and CDR2 SVGAGI (reference sequence). The CDR3 length is 12 residues. The CDR3 DNA reads TGTGCCAGCAGTGGGACTTTCAATGAGCAGTTCTTC. Its protein is CASSGTFNEQFF.

The chain carries TRBV6-5 and TRBJ2-7, with D uncertain. V dropped 5 bases and J dropped 0 bases, with 11 bases sitting between them. The CDR3 spans 14 residues. Looked up from germline, CDR1 is MNHEY and CDR2 is SVGAGI. Here the CDR3 reads CASSRVGSSYEQYF. The CDR3, as DNA: TGTGCCAGCAGTCGGGTCGGTAGCTCCTACGAGCAGTACTTC.

The chain recombines TRBV30 with TRBJ1-2; D is unresolved. The CDR3 extends over 12 amino acids. V was pared by 0 bases and J by 3 bases, with 5 bases between. CDR1 is GTSNPN, CDR2 SVGIG, per germline (reference sequence). This chain's CDR3 is CAWSVAYYGYTF. The CDR3 bases are TGTGCCTGGAGTGTAGCCTACTATGGCTACACCTTC.

This chain uses TRBV7-9 with TRBJ2-3; no firm D call. Germline V gene data show CDR1 as SEHNR and CDR2 as FQNEAQ (reference sequence). The CDR3 consists of 17 residues. V lost 0 bases to trimming and J lost 2 bases, with 15 bases between them. CDR3: CASSLAWSSPNTDTQYF. The CDR3 DNA sequence: TGTGCCAGCAGCTTAGCGTGGAGCAGCCCCAACACAGATACGCAGTATTTT.

V and J are TRBV7-2 and TRBJ2-7; TRBD1 agrees at 8 bases. Germline V gene lookup returns CDR1 SGHTA and CDR2 FQGNSA. The V segment lost 4 bases and the J segment 0 bases; nucleotides outside the gene matches: 2. CDR3 size: 14 residues. The CDR3 here is CASSSTGGSYEQYF. In DNA, the CDR3 is TGTGCCAGCAGCTCTACAGGGGGCTCCTACGAGCAGTACTTC.

The CDR3: CASSLASGAWGTQYF. The CDR3 bases are TGTGCCAGCAGCTTAGCTAGCGGGGCTTGGGGGACCCAGTACTTC. This chain connects TRBV11-3 to TRBJ2-5; 9 bases line up with TRBD2. Trimming removed 1 base from V and 7 bases from J; junction bases left unmatched: 7. CDR1 and CDR2 from the germline V gene are SGHNT and YENEEA. This CDR3 spans 15 amino acids.

V and J are TRBV5-5 and TRBJ2-3, with D perhaps matching TRBD1 (8 bases). V lost 4 bases and J lost 2, with 17 bases in between. The CDR3 loop spans 16 amino acids. CDR1 is SGHKS and CDR2 is YYEKEE in the germline V gene (reference sequence). CDR3 DNA: TGTGCCAGCAGCATAGGACAGGGACTAAACACAGATACGCAGTATTTT. Translation: CASSIGQGLNTDTQYF. The full variable domain, its missing parts supplied by reference TRBV5-5 and TRBJ2-3, is DAGVTQSPTHLIKTRGQQVTLRCSPISGHKSVSWYQQVLGQGPQFIFQYYEKEERGRGNFPDRFSARQFPNYSSELNVNALLLGDSALYLCASSIGQGLNTDTQYFGPGTRLTVL.

V usage is TRBV30 and J usage is TRBJ1-1, with a weak D call TRBD1 (5 bases). Germline V CDR1 and CDR2: GTSNPN, SVGIG (reference sequence). The V end was cut by 4 bases, the J end by 11 bases, with 20 bases between. This CDR3 has 13 residues. The CDR3 here is CAWIGGMGGFAFF. DNA for the CDR3: TGTGCCTGGATCGGAGGGATGGGGGGGTTCGCTTTCTTT.